The clone carrying this T cell receptor beta chain was found many times. Its matching antigen is unknown. Until they underwent thyroid surgery, no patient had received any treatment. The data were taken from a study of metastatic and nonmetastatic thyroid tumors. The wider study: Repertoire data that came from the blood and tumor or nodule tissue of malignant and benign thyroid patients were compared. Overall study results and limits: Malignant tumors reportedly showed significantly higher TCR beta diversity than benign nodules in both blood and tumor.

TCRdb re-clonotyped the PCR reads through MiXCR. The table has about 69,000 clones, over 12% seen once. The CDR3 runs 16 residues. Germline V gene lookup returns CDR1 SGHNT and CDR2 YYREEE (reference sequence). With V trimmed by 1 base and J by 5 bases, 8 bases remained unmatched. The chain couples TRBV5-4 to TRBJ2-1; TRBD2 matches 8 bases. The source is a male donor with papillary thyroid cancer or a benign thyroid nodule (not recorded which). Some clones in this sample may be carry-over from other donors' samples. Specimen: blood. The CDR3 DNA reads as TGTGCCAGCAGCTTGAAGCTGACTAGCGTTAACAATGAGCAGTTCTTC. Protein: CASSLKLTSVNNEQFF.